The present entry profiles one T cell receptor beta chain with its context. Its antigen is not identified. From germline, CDR1 is LNHDA and CDR2 SQIVND (reference sequence). This CDR3 comprises 16 residues. Deletions cut 1 base from V and 4 bases from J, with 16 bases between. The assay was immunoSEQ multiplex PCR, and TCRdb's table has in-frame clones only and misses some. The table has 100,000 to 130,000 clones, approximately 85% seen once. The data belong to a study of cytomegalovirus exposure and HLA in healthy donors. Overall study findings and caveats: Subsequent analysis of the 100 to 150 validation repertoires found a tendency for first-cohort TCR clusters to co-occur. In vitro confirmation showed a few CMV-associated chains to be CMV antigen specific.

This TCR was recovered from a woman younger than 35 in good health and CMV-seronegative. This chain connects TRBV19 to TRBJ1-1; no definite D call. Sample: PBMCs. This CDR3 reads CASSIAPGWELTEAFF. CDR3 sequence (DNA): TGTGCCAGTAGTATAGCACCAGGCTGGGAGCTCACTGAAGCTTTCTTT. The full variable domain, rest sourced from reference TRBV19 and TRBJ1-1, is DGGITQSPKYLFRKEGQNVTLSCEQNLNHDAMYWYRQDPGQGLRLIYYSQIVNDFQKGDIAEGYSVSREKKESFPLTVTSAQKNPTAFYLCASSIAPGWELTEAFFGQGTRLTVV.